This TCR beta chain was identified in a study of shared clonotypes between healthy human individuals. CDR3 length equals 17 residues. V lost 4 bases, J lost 0 bases, and 17 bases lay in between. In germline, CDR1 is SGHDT, CDR2 YYEEEE. Execution of the assay was at deep level. Sequencing was performed with immunoSEQ multiplex PCR; in TCRdb, only in-frame clones are kept and a portion is missing. The table lists some 2,000,000 clones, roughly 94% of them singletons. Specimen: naive CD4+ T cells sorted from blood. Sample subset: CD45RA+ positively selected. The chain joins TRBV5-6 to TRBJ2-1; unclear D gene. This TCR was recovered from a man between 18 and 29 years old in good health. CDR3 loop: CASSQQLTAGSYNEQFF. In DNA, the CDR3 is TGTGCCAGCAGCCAACAGTTGACGGCAGGCTCCTACAATGAGCAGTTCTTC.